These 31 T cell receptor beta chains share one sample of origin, sequenced in a study of control samples from healthy donors and cancer patients. The protocol was immunoSEQ multiplex PCR, while the TCRdb copy is restricted to in-frame clones and leaves out a portion. The sample shows approximately 150,000 clones, around nine tenths of them seen only once. Material: blood. Every receptor here comes from a woman in her twenties or thirties in good health.

The rearrangement joins TRBV7-9 to TRBJ2-7; D not resolved. V dropped 4 bases and J dropped 9 bases, with 13 bases sitting between them. The germline gives CDR1 SEHNR, CDR2 FQNEAQ (reference sequence). The CDR3 contains 12 residues. Here the CDR3 reads CASSWMDRRQYF. CDR3 bases: TGTGCCAGCAGCTGGATGGACCGGCGGCAGTACTTC.

The chain is built from TRBV18 and TRBJ2-5; D may be TRBD1 (5 bases). The germline V gene has CDR1 KGHSH and CDR2 LQKENI. This CDR3 is built from 15 residues. Deletions cut 3 bases from V and 2 bases from J, with 13 bases between. The CDR3 is CASSPQQGGQETQYF. As DNA, the CDR3 is TGTGCCAGCTCACCCCAGCAGGGTGGGCAAGAGACCCAGTACTTC.

This clone was seen just once. The chain carries TRBV6-5 and TRBJ2-7; D is ambiguous. Trimming took off 6 bases at V and 0 bases at J, with 9 bases between the two ends. CDR1 is MNHEY and CDR2 is SVGAGI in the germline V gene. This CDR3 region has 13 residues. CDR3: CASRPVSSYEQYF. Here the CDR3 DNA reads TGTGCCAGCAGACCGGTGAGCTCCTACGAGCAGTACTTC.

The chain recombines TRBV5-1 with TRBJ1-4, with TRBD1 matching 8 bases. V lost 4 bases, J lost 0 bases, and 5 bases stayed unmatched. CDR3 length: 16 residues. The germline CDR1 and CDR2 sequences are SGHRS and YFSETQ. The CDR3 DNA reads as TGCGCCAGCAGCAAGAGGACAGGGACAACTAATGAAAAACTGTTTTTT. It encodes CASSKRTGTTNEKLFF.

This clone was seen once. The rearrangement joins TRBV28 to TRBJ2-5; 9 bases line up with TRBD1. The CDR3 has 15 residues. Looked up from germline, CDR1 is MDHEN and CDR2 is SYDVKM. The V segment lost 5 bases and the J segment 5 bases; nucleotides outside the gene matches: 9. The CDR3 DNA reads TGTGCCAGCAGTCCCATGGGACAGGGCGGGGAGACCCAGTACTTC. Protein product: CASSPMGQGGETQYF.

The chain uses TRBV5-6 and TRBJ2-5; 9 bases match TRBD1. The CDR3 totals 14 residues. The V segment lost 5 bases and the J segment 5 bases; nucleotides outside the gene matches: 7. CDR1 and CDR2 from the germline V gene are SGHDT and YYEEEE. The CDR3 here is CASRPTGGGETQYF. As DNA, the CDR3 is TGTGCCAGCAGACCCACAGGGGGCGGCGAGACCCAGTACTTC.

This sequence joins TRBV5-6 and TRBJ1-2, with 10 bases fitting TRBD1. V lost 3 bases and J lost 6; bases outside the gene matches: 11. The CDR3 runs 16 residues. CDR1 SGHDT and CDR2 YYEEEE come from the germline V gene. The CDR3 DNA reads as TGTGCCAGCAGCTCGACAGGGGGCGCGGGTCTCAATGGCTACACCTTC. Its protein product is CASSSTGGAGLNGYTF.

This clone was counted a single time. The chain links TRBV21-1 to TRBJ2-7; TRBD2 is taken as the D call from the table, unchecked against the DNA. TRBV21-1 is a pseudogene segment. This CDR3 has 17 amino acids. The CDR3 DNA is TGTGCCAGCAGCAAATCTTTGCGGGAGGGCCGCTCCCACGAGCAGTACTTC. This sequence encodes CASSKSLREGRSHEQYF.

The V call is TRBV7-2, the J call TRBJ1-1, with TRBD1 as a possible D gene (6 bases). CDR3 size: 14 residues. The germline gives CDR1 SGHTA, CDR2 FQGNSA. V was clipped by 1 base and J by 8 bases, with 14 bases between them. The CDR3 bases are TGTGCCAGCAGCTTAGGGGGGGCAAGGGGAGAAGCTTTCTTT. Translation gives CASSLGGARGEAFF.

This sequence joins TRBV5-5 and TRBJ1-1; D perhaps matches TRBD1 (5 bases). V was clipped by 0 bases and J by 3 bases, with 12 bases between them. CDR3 size: 15 residues. Germline V CDR1 and CDR2: SGHKS, YYEKEE (reference sequence). As DNA, the CDR3 is TGTGCCAGCAGCTTGGCCGGGACCGCATACACTGAAGCTTTCTTT. Translated: CASSLAGTAYTEAFF. Based on the CDR3 plus reference TRBV5-5 and TRBJ1-1, the full variable domain is DAGVTQSPTHLIKTRGQQVTLRCSPISGHKSVSWYQQVLGQGPQFIFQYYEKEERGRGNFPDRFSARQFPNYSSELNVNALLLGDSALYLCASSLAGTAYTEAFFGQGTRLTVV.

This chain connects TRBV4-2 to TRBJ2-7; D is possibly TRBD2 (5 bases). This CDR3 region has 16 residues. Germline V lookup: CDR1 LGHNA, CDR2 YNFKEQ. V gave up 4 bases and J gave up 3 bases, with 19 bases separating them. This CDR3 is CASSRLSGNGRYEQYF. CDR3 nucleotides: TGTGCCAGCAGCCGCCTTTCCGGGAACGGGCGCTACGAGCAGTACTTC.

V and J are TRBV5-1 and TRBJ1-1; D remains unclear. The germline V gene encodes CDR1 SGHRS and CDR2 YFSETQ. Between the trimmed V and J ends, which lost 4 bases and 5 bases, there was a span of 12 bases. This CDR3 spans 13 amino acids. CDR3 residues: CASSLDIATEAFF. The DNA for the CDR3 is TGCGCCAGCAGCCTTGACATTGCAACTGAAGCTTTCTTT.

The chain employs TRBV27 and TRBJ2-7; TRBD2 might be the D (6 bases). The germline CDR1 and CDR2 sequences are MNHEY and SMNVEV (reference sequence). V gave up 0 bases and J gave up 1 base, with 10 bases separating them. The CDR3 consists of 15 residues. The CDR3 DNA is TGTGCCAGCAGTTTATCTACTAGCCCTTCCTACGAGCAGTACTTC. As protein: CASSLSTSPSYEQYF.

This sequence joins TRBV5-4 and TRBJ2-2, with TRBD1 as a possible D gene (6 bases). Trimming pared 9 bases from V and 4 bases from J, leaving 13 bases between. This CDR3 is 13 amino acids long. Germline values: CDR1 SGHNT, CDR2 YYREEE (reference sequence). The CDR3 is CATRDILTGELFF. DNA of the CDR3: TGTGCCACCCGGGACATCCTCACCGGGGAGCTGTTTTTT.

V is TRBV19 and J is TRBJ2-7; D may be TRBD2 (6 bases). Germline V lookup: CDR1 LNHDA, CDR2 SQIVND (reference sequence). Deletions cut 6 bases from V and 6 bases from J, with 15 bases between. This CDR3 spans 13 amino acids. The CDR3 spells CASRAGKTTEQYF. CDR3 nucleotides: TGTGCCAGTAGGGCGGGGAAGACTACCGAGCAGTACTTC.

The chain joins TRBV19 to TRBJ1-1; no firm D call. CDR3 length: 15 amino acids. CDR1 and CDR2 (germline): LNHDA, SQIVND (reference sequence). Trimming pared 1 base from V and 2 bases from J, leaving 11 bases between. This chain's CDR3 is CASSIGRLSNTEAFF. CDR3 sequence (DNA): TGTGCCAGTAGTATAGGGCGGCTTTCAAACACTGAAGCTTTCTTT.

The rearrangement uses TRBV27 and TRBJ2-1, with D unclear. V gave up 6 bases and J gave up 4 bases, with 10 bases separating them. CDR1 is MNHEY, CDR2 SMNVEV, per germline (reference sequence). The CDR3 extends over 13 amino acids. The CDR3 nucleotides read TGTGCCAGCAGGGCAGCGACTTACAATGAGCAGTTCTTC. Residues: CASRAATYNEQFF.

The rearrangement joins TRBV7-9 to TRBJ1-2, with 7 bases matching TRBD1. CDR1 is SEHNR and CDR2 is FQNEAQ in the germline V gene (reference sequence). The length of the CDR3 is 16 residues. V lost 3 bases, J lost 3 bases, and 10 bases stayed unmatched. The CDR3 loop is CASSFPSDDRDYGYTF. CDR3 DNA: TGTGCCAGCAGCTTTCCGAGCGATGACAGGGACTATGGCTACACCTTC.

This chain connects TRBV3-1 (or the pseudogene TRBV3-2) to TRBJ2-3, with no clear D. CDR3 length: 15 amino acids. Per germline, CDR1 LGHDT and CDR2 YNNKEL (reference sequence). The V gene lost 1 base and the J gene lost 0 bases, with 8 bases spanning the gap. This chain's CDR3 is CASSQVWASTDTQYF. The CDR3, as DNA: TGTGCCAGCAGCCAAGTCTGGGCGAGCACAGATACGCAGTATTTT.

This chain links TRBV5-1 with TRBJ2-2; weak D call: TRBD1 (6 bases). The CDR3 contains 13 residues. Germline V CDR1 and CDR2: SGHRS, YFSETQ. Between the trimmed V and J ends, which lost 4 bases and 6 bases, there was a span of 10 bases. CDR3 residues: CASSTQGSGELFF. In nucleotides, the CDR3 is TGCGCCAGCAGCACTCAGGGGTCCGGGGAGCTGTTTTTT. The full variable domain, in which reference TRBV5-1 and TRBJ2-2 provide the parts outside the CDR3, is KAGVTQTPRYLIKTRGQQVTLSCSPISGHRSVSWYQQTPGQGLQFLFEYFSETQRNKGNFPGRFSGRQFSNSRSEMNVSTLELGDSALYLCASSTQGSGELFFGEGSRLTVL.

The chain joins TRBV7-6 to TRBJ1-2; D is uncertain. Germline CDR1 and CDR2: SGHVS and FNYEAQ. The CDR3 length is 17 residues. Trimming shortened V by 1 base and J by 0 bases, and 15 bases separated the two germline ends. The DNA for the CDR3 is TGTGCCAGCAGCTTAGGGGCGGGTGGTATCACTAACTATGGCTACACCTTC. This encodes CASSLGAGGITNYGYTF.

This chain links TRBV9 with TRBJ2-2, with D perhaps matching TRBD2 (5 bases). Per germline, CDR1 SGDLS and CDR2 YYNGEE. The CDR3 runs 16 residues. V lost 0 bases, J lost 3 bases, and 12 bases lay in between. CDR3 DNA sequence: TGTGCCAGCAGCGTAGAGGAGCGGAGAGACACCGGGGAGCTGTTTTTT. As protein: CASSVEERRDTGELFF.

This clone came up a few times. The chain uses TRBV6-2 or TRBV6-3 and TRBJ1-4, with 10 bases identical to TRBD1. Trimming cost V 5 bases and J 7 bases; bases outside gene matches: 7. There are 15 residues in the CDR3. Germline-derived CDR1 and CDR2 are MNHEY and SVGEGT. CDR3: CASSLRGTGAEKLFF. The DNA for the CDR3 is TGTGCCAGCAGTCTCCGTGGGACAGGGGCTGAAAAACTGTTTTTT.

The chain recombines TRBV5-8 with TRBJ2-5, with D possibly TRBD2 on 7 matching bases. The ends were cut back, 1 base at V and 4 bases at J, with 11 bases in the middle. Germline CDR1 is SGHTS and CDR2 is YDEGEE. The CDR3 has 14 amino acids. The CDR3: CASSLRGARETQYF. The CDR3 DNA follows: TGTGCCAGCAGCTTGCGGGGGGCTCGAGAGACCCAGTACTTC.

The chain uses TRBV28 and TRBJ2-3; TRBD1 matches 8 bases. Per germline, CDR1 MDHEN and CDR2 SYDVKM. The V and J ends lost 8 bases and 8 bases, in that order; junction bases with no gene match: 9. The CDR3 covers 13 residues. The CDR3 sequence is CASDRGTAGTQYF. CDR3 DNA sequence: TGTGCCAGCGACAGGGGCACTGCTGGTACGCAGTATTTT.

The V and J genes are TRBV29-1 and TRBJ1-1; maybe TRBD1 (6 bases). Germline CDR1 and CDR2: SQVTM and ANQGSEA. The CDR3 has 12 amino acids. The V end was cut by 4 bases, the J end by 4 bases, with 10 bases between. The CDR3 region is CSVGTARTEAFF. CDR3 nucleotide sequence: TGCAGCGTTGGGACAGCCCGCACTGAAGCTTTCTTT.

This clone came up once. V gene TRBV7-9 combines with J gene TRBJ2-5; D gene uncertain. There are 14 residues in the CDR3. The V gene's germline CDR1 is SEHNR and CDR2 FQNEAQ (reference sequence). The V and J ends lost 5 bases and 2 bases respectively, with 12 bases between them. DNA of the CDR3: TGTGCCAGCAGCGTAGTGCCAGTTCAAGAGACCCAGTACTTC. This sequence encodes CASSVVPVQETQYF. The full variable domain, with the rest looked up from reference TRBV7-9 and TRBJ2-5, is DTGVSQNPRHKITKRGQNVTFRCDPISEHNRLYWYRQTLGQGPEFLTYFQNEAQLEKSRLLSDRFSAERPKGSFSTLEIQRTEQGDSAMYLCASSVVPVQETQYFGPGTRLLVL.

The chain is built from TRBV28 and TRBJ2-7; TRBD2 aligns across 13 bases. The V and J ends lost 2 bases and 2 bases, in that order; junction bases with no gene match: 9. CDR3 length equals 18 residues. Germline values: CDR1 MDHEN, CDR2 SYDVKM. The CDR3 here is CASSLPEGLAGATYEQYF. For the CDR3, the DNA is TGTGCCAGCAGTTTACCAGAAGGACTAGCGGGGGCTACCTACGAGCAGTACTTC.

The CDR3 sequence: CAISEQPGREEQYF. Written as DNA, the CDR3 is TGTGCCATCAGTGAGCAGCCCGGCCGTGAAGAGCAGTACTTC. J is TRBJ2-7 and V is TRBV10-3; no clear D gene. V lost 2 bases, J lost 7 bases, and 15 bases lay in between. Germline-derived CDR1 and CDR2 are ENHRY and SYGVKD. The CDR3 covers 14 residues.

V gene TRBV2 combines with J gene TRBJ2-7; 8 positions agree with TRBD1. The V gene's germline CDR1 is SNHLY and CDR2 FYNNEI. Trimming took 1 base from V and 6 from J; bases not matched to a gene: 5. CDR3 length: 14 amino acids. The CDR3 sequence is CASSEGTGLGEQYF. CDR3 DNA: TGTGCCAGCAGTGAAGGGACAGGGTTAGGCGAGCAGTACTTC. Together with reference TRBV2 and TRBJ2-7, the CDR3 gives the full variable domain: EPEVTQTPSHQVTQMGQEVILRCVPISNHLYFYWYRQILGQKVEFLVSFYNNEISEKSEIFDDQFSVERPDGSNFTLKIRSTKLEDSAMYFCASSEGTGLGEQYFGPGTRLTVT.

V is TRBV6-4 and J is TRBJ1-2; 9 bases line up with TRBD1. There are 16 residues in the CDR3. The V segment lost 3 bases and the J segment 5 bases; nucleotides outside the gene matches: 10. The germline gives CDR1 MRHNA, CDR2 SNTAGT. As DNA, the CDR3 is TGTGCCAGCAGTGAACTACCGGGACAGGGCGGATATGGCTACACCTTC. Translation gives CASSELPGQGGYGYTF.